This T cell receptor (beta chain) appears in the sequencing data of a study of cytomegalovirus exposure and HLA in healthy donors. Both 60 Vbeta primers and 13 Jbeta primers went into the PCR. The protocol was immunoSEQ multiplex PCR, while the TCRdb copy is restricted to in-frame clones and leaves out a portion. The sample holds over 50,000 clones, more than 75% seen once. Germline CDR1 is MNHEY and CDR2 is SVGAGI. The ends were cut back, 2 bases at V and 4 bases at J, with 14 bases in the middle. The CDR3 covers 16 residues. The receptor comes from a man aged 18 to 29 in good health and CMV-seronegative. The sample comprised PBMCs. The J gene is TRBJ2-2, the V gene TRBV6-5; the D gene is possibly TRBD2 (5 bases). CDR3 DNA sequence: TGTGCCAGCAGTTACCCTAGGAAACGGGGCACCGGGGAGCTGTTTTTT. It codes for CASSYPRKRGTGELFF.